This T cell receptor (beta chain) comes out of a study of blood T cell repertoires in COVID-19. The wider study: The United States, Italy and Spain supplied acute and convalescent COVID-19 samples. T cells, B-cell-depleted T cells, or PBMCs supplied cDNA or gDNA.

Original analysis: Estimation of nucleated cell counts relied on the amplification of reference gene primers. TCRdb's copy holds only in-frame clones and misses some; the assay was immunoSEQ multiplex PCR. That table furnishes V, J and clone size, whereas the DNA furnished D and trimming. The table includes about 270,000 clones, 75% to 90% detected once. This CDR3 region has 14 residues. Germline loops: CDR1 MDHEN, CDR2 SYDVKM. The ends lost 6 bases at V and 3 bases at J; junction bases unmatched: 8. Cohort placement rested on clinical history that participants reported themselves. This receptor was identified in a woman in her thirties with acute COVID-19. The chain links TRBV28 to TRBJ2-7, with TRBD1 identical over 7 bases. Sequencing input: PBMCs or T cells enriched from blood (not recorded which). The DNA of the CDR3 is TGTGCCAGCAGGAAGGGACAGTCACGCTACGAGCAGTACTTC. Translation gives CASRKGQSRYEQYF. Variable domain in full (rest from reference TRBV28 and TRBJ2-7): DVKVTQSSRYLVKRTGEKVFLECVQDMDHENMFWYRQDPGLGLRLIYFSYDVKMKEKGDIPEGYSVSREKKERFSLILESASTNQTSMYLCASRKGQSRYEQYFGPGTRLTVT.